This TCR beta chain was found in a study of T cells after yellow fever vaccination. Study-wide context: Low-cell-number fractions were prepared with SMART-Seq v4 Ultra Low Input.

Germline assignment: CDR1 SNHLY and CDR2 FYNNEI. The V end was cut by 3 bases, the J end by 10 bases, with 13 bases between. This CDR3 comprises 12 residues. This clonotype was observed at least ten times. The antigen remains unidentified. Points from the study as a whole: Abundant bulk-derived clonotypes could contaminate FACS-sorted repertoires.

Conversion of TCR transcripts into cDNA relied on 5'RACE template switching, which added a universal primer site and UMIs. One entry per CDR3 protein results from TCRdb running MiXCR on the 5' RACE reads. Of around 300,000 distinct CDR3 sequences listed, about 4% are singletons. The sequencing here drew on PBMCs, taken 5 days after the yellow fever booster vaccination. V usage is TRBV2 and J usage is TRBJ2-7; D may be TRBD1 or TRBD2 (6 bases each). This clonotype was obtained from a man between 18 and 29 years old who received the YFV17D yellow fever vaccine. The CDR3 DNA sequence: TGTGCCAGCAGTGACCACAGGGAGGTCCAGTACTTC. Translation: CASSDHREVQYF.